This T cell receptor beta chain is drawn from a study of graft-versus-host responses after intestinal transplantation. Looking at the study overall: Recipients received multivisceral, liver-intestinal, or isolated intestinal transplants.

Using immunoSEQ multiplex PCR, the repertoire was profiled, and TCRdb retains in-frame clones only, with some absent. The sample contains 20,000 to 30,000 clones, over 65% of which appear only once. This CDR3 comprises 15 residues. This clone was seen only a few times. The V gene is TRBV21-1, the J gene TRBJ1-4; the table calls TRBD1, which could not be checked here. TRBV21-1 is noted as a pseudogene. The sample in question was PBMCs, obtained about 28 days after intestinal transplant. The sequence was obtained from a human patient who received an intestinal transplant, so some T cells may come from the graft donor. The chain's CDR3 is CASSSDRGRYEKLFF. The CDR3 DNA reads TGTGCCAGCAGCTCAGACAGGGGGCGCTATGAAAAACTGTTTTTT.